This T cell receptor beta chain is from a study of vaccination and CD4 T cells after COVID-19. As for this clonotype: What it recognizes is unknown.

V gave up 2 bases and J gave up 2 bases, with 33 bases separating them. This CDR3 is built from 22 residues. Germline CDR1 MNHNS, CDR2 SASEGT. Treatment of the sample: roughly ten-day PBMC culture with coronavirus spike peptide pools or control peptides (ViraFEST assay). An Oncomine TCR Beta short-read assay was used to sequence the DNA from cultured CD4+ T cells. Using its own MiXCR run on the PCR reads, TCRdb lists one record per CDR3 protein. The sample lists 20,000 to 25,000 distinct CDR3 sequences; about 45% were seen once. This TCR came from a human donor who had recovered from COVID-19. The chain combines TRBV6-1 with TRBJ1-2; possibly TRBD1 for D (5 bases). The sequenced sample consisted of CD4+ T cells from blood, cultured in vitro. CDR3 protein: CASSEKGYVGNAQGIPNYGYTF. In nucleotides, the CDR3 is TGTGCCAGCAGTGAAAAGGGCTACGTCGGGAACGCTCAGGGAATCCCGAACTATGGCTACACCTTC.